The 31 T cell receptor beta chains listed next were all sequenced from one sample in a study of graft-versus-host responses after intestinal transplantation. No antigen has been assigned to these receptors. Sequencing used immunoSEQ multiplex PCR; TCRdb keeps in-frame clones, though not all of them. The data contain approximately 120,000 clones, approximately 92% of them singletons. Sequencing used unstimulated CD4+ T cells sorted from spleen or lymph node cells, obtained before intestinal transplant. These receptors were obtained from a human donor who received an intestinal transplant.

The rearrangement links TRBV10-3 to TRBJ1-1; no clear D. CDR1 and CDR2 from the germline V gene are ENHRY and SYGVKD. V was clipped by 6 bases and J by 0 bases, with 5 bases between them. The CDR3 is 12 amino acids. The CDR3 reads CAIRTVNTEAFF. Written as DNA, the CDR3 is TGTGCCATCAGGACGGTGAACACTGAAGCTTTCTTT.

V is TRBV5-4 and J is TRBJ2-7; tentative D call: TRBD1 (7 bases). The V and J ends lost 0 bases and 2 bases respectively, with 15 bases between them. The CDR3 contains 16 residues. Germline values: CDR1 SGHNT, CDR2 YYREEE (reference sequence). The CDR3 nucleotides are TGTGCCAGCAGCTTGGGGGGCAGGGGGGAACCCTACGAGCAGTACTTC. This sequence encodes CASSLGGRGEPYEQYF.

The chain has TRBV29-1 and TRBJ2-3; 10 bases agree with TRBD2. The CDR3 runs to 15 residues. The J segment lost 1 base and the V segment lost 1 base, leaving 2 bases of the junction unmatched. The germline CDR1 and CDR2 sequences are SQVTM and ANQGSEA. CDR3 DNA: TGCAGCGTTGAAGCGCTAGCGGGGGGCACAGATACGCAGTATTTT. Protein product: CSVEALAGGTDTQYF.

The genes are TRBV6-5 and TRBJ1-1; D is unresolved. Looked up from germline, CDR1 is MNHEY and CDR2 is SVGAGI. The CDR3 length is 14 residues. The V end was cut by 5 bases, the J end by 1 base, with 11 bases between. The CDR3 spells CASSETRANTEAFF. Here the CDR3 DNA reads TGTGCCAGCAGTGAAACTAGAGCGAACACTGAAGCTTTCTTT.

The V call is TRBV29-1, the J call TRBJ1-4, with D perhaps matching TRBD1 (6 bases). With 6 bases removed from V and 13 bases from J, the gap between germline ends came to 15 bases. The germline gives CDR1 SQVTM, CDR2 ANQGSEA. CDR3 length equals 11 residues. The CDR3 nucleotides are TGCAGCGTCCTACAGGGTGAGGGACTGTTTTTT. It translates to CSVLQGEGLFF.

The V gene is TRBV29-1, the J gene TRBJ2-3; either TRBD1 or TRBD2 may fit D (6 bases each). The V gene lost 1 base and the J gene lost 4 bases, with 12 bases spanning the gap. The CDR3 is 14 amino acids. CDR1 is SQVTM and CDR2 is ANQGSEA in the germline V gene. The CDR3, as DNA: TGCAGCGTTGAAGGGGCAGGGGAGGCAGATACGCAGTATTTT. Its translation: CSVEGAGEADTQYF.

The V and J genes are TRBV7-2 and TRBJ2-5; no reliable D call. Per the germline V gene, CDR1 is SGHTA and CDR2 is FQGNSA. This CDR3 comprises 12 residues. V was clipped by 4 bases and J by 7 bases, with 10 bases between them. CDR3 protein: CASSYFSGTQYF. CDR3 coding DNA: TGTGCCAGCAGCTACTTCTCCGGGACCCAGTACTTC.

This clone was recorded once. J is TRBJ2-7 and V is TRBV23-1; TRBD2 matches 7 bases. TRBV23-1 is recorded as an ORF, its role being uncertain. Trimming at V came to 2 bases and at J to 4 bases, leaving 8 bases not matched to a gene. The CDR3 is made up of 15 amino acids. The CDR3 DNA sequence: TGCGCCAGCAGTCAACCCCCGGGGACTAAATACGAGCAGTACTTC. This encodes CASSQPPGTKYEQYF.

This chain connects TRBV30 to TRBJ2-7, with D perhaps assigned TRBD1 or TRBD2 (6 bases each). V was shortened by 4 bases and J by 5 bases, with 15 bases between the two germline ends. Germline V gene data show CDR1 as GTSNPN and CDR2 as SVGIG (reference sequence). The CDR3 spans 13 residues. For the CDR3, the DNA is TGTGCCTGGACGTCAGGGGACTTGAACGAGCAGTACTTC. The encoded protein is CAWTSGDLNEQYF.

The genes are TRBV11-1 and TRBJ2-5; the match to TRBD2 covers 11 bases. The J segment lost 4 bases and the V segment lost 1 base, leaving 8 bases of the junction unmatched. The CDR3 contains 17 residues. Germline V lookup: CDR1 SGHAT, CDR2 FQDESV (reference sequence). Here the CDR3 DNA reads TGTGCCAGCAGCTTAGGGCGGACTAGCGGGTTTCCAGAGACCCAGTACTTC. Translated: CASSLGRTSGFPETQYF. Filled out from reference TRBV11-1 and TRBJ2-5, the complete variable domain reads EAEVAQSPRYKITEKSQAVAFWCDPISGHATLYWYRQILGQGPELLVQFQDESVVDDSQLPKDRFSAERLKGVDSTLKIQPAELGDSAMYLCASSLGRTSGFPETQYFGPGTRLLVL.

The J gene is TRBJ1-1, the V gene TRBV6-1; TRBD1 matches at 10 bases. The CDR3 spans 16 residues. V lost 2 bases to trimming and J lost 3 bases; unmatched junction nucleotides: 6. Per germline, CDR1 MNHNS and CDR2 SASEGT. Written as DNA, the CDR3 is TGTGCCAGCAGTGAAAGGGGGGACAGGGGTTACACTGAAGCTTTCTTT. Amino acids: CASSERGDRGYTEAFF.

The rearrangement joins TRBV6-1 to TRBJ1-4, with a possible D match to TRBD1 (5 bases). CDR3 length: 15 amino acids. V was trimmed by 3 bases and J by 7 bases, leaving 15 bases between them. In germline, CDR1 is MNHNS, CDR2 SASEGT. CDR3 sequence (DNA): TGTGCCAGCAGTGAGACAGATAACCTTGGTGAAAAACTGTTTTTT. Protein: CASSETDNLGEKLFF.

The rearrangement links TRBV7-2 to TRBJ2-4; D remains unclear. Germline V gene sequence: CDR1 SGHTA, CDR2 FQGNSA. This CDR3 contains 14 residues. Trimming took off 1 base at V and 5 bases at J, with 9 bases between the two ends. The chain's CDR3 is CASSLGGPENIQYF. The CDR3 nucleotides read TGTGCCAGCAGCTTAGGGGGTCCAGAAAACATTCAGTACTTC.

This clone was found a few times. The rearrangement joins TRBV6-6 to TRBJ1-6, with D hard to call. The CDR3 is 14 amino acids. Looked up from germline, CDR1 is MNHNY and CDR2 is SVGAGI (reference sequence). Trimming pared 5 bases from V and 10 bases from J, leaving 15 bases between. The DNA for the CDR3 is TGTGCCAGCAGTGCAGCCGGGAGCCACTCACCCCTCCACTTT. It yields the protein CASSAAGSHSPLHF.

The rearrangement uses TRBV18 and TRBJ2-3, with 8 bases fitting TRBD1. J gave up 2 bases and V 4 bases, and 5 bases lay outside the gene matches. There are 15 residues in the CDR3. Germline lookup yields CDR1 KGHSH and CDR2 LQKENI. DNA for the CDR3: TGTGCCAGCTCACTCCGGACAGGGAACACAGATACGCAGTATTTT. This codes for CASSLRTGNTDTQYF.

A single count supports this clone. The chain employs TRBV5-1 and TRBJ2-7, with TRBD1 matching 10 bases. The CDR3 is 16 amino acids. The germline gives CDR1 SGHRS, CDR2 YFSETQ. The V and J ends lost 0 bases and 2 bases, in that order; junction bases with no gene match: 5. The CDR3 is CASSLAGDRGPYEQYF. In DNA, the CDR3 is TGCGCCAGCAGCTTGGCCGGGGACAGGGGACCCTACGAGCAGTACTTC.

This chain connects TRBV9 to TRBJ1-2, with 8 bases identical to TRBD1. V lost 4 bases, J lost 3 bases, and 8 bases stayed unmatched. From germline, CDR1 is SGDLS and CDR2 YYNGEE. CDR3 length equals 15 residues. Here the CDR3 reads CASSKNNRGDYGYTF. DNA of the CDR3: TGTGCCAGCAGCAAAAACAACAGGGGGGACTATGGCTACACCTTC.

The CDR3 is CASSVRGRQYF. Written as DNA, the CDR3 is TGTGCCAGCAGTGTGCGGGGCAGGCAGTACTTC. The chain recombines TRBV25-1 with TRBJ2-7; possible D gene TRBD2, 6 bases. The CDR3 runs to 11 residues. The V end lost 4 bases, the J end lost 9 bases, and 10 bases lay between the germline ends. CDR1 MGHDK and CDR2 SYGVNS come from the germline V gene.

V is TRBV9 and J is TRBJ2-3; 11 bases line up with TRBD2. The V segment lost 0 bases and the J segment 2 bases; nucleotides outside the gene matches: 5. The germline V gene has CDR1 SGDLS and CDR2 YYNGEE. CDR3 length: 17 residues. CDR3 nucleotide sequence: TGTGCCAGCAGCGTAGCACTAGCGGGGGCCTACACAGATACGCAGTATTTT. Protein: CASSVALAGAYTDTQYF.

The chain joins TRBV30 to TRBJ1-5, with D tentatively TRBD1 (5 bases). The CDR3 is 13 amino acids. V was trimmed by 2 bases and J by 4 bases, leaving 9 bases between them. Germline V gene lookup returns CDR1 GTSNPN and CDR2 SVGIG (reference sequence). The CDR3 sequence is CAWSPRGNQPQHF. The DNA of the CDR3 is TGTGCCTGGAGTCCAAGGGGAAATCAGCCCCAGCATTTT.

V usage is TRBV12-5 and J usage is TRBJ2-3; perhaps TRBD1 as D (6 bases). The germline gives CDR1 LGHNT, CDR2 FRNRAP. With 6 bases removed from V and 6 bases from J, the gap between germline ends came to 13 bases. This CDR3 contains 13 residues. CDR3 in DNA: TGTGCTAGTGGCCCAGGGGTATGGGATACGCAGTATTTT. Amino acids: CASGPGVWDTQYF. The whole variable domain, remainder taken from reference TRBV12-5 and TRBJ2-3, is DARVTQTPRHKVTEMGQEVTMRCQPILGHNTVFWYRQTMMQGLELLAYFRNRAPLDDSGMPKDRFSAEMPDATLATLKIQPSEPRDSAVYFCASGPGVWDTQYFGPGTRLTVL.

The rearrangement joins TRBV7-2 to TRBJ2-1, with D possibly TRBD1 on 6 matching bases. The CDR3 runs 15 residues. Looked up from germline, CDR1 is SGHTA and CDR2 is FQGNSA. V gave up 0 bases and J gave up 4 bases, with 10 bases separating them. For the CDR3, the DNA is TGTGCCAGCAGCTTAGCCGGGACAACTTACAATGAGCAGTTCTTC. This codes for CASSLAGTTYNEQFF.

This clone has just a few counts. Here the CDR3 DNA reads TGTGCCAGTAGTATAACAGGGGTTCCCTACGAGCAGTACTTC. It encodes CASSITGVPYEQYF. The chain links TRBV19 to TRBJ2-7; 7 bases line up with TRBD1. Unmatched junction bases numbered 3, after V lost 2 bases and J lost 2 bases. The CDR3 extends over 14 amino acids. Germline V lookup: CDR1 LNHDA, CDR2 SQIVND (reference sequence).

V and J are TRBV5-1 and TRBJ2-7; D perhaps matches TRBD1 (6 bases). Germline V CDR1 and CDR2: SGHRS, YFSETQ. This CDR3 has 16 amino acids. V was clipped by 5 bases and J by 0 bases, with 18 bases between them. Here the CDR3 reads CASRRGTGTNSYEQYF. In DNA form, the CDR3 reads TGCGCCAGCAGAAGGGGAACCGGGACAAACTCCTACGAGCAGTACTTC.

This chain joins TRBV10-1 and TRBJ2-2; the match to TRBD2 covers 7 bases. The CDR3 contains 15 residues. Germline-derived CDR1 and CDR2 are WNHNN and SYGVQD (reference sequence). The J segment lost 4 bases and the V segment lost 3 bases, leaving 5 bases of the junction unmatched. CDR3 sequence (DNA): TGCGCCAGCAGTGACGGGAGGATGAGCACCGGGGAGCTGTTTTTT. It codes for CASSDGRMSTGELFF.

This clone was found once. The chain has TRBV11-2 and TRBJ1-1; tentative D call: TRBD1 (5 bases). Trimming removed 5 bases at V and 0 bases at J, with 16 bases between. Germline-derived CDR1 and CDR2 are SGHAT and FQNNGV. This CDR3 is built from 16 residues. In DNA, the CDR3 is TGTGCCAGCAGCCTCGAGCCGGGGGTTATGAACACTGAAGCTTTCTTT. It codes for CASSLEPGVMNTEAFF. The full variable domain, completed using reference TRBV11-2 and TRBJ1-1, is EAGVAQSPRYKIIEKRQSVAFWCNPISGHATLYWYQQILGQGPKLLIQFQNNGVVDDSQLPKDRFSAERLKGVDSTLKIQPAKLEDSAVYLCASSLEPGVMNTEAFFGQGTRLTVV.

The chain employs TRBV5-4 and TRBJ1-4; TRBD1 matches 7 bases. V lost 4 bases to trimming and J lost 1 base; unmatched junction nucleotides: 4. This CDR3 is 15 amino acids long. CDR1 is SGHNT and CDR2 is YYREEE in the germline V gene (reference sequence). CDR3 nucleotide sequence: TGTGCCAGCAGCGCGAACAGGGGAACTAATGAAAAACTGTTTTTT. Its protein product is CASSANRGTNEKLFF.

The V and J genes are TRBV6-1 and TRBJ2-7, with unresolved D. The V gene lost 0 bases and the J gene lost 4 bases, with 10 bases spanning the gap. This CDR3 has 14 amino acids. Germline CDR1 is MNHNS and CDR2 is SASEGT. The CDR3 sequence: CASSEAQVGYEQYF. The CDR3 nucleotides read TGTGCCAGCAGTGAAGCCCAGGTTGGGTACGAGCAGTACTTC.

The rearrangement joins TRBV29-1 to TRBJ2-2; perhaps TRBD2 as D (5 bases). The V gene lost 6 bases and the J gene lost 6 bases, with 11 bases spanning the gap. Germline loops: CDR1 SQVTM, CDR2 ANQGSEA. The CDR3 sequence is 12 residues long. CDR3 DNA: TGCAGCGTATTGAGCGGTGCCGGGGAGCTGTTTTTT. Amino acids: CSVLSGAGELFF.

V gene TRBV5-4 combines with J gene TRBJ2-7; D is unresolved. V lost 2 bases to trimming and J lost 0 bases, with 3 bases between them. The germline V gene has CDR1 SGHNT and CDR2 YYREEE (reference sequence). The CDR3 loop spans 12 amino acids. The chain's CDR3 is CASSFDSYEQYF. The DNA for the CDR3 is TGTGCCAGCAGCTTCGACTCCTACGAGCAGTACTTC.

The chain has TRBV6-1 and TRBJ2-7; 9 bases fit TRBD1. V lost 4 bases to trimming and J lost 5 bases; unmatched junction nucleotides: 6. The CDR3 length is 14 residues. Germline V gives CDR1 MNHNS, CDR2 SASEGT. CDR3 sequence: CASSAGQGIHEQYF. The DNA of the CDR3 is TGTGCCAGCAGTGCGGGACAGGGAATCCACGAGCAGTACTTC.